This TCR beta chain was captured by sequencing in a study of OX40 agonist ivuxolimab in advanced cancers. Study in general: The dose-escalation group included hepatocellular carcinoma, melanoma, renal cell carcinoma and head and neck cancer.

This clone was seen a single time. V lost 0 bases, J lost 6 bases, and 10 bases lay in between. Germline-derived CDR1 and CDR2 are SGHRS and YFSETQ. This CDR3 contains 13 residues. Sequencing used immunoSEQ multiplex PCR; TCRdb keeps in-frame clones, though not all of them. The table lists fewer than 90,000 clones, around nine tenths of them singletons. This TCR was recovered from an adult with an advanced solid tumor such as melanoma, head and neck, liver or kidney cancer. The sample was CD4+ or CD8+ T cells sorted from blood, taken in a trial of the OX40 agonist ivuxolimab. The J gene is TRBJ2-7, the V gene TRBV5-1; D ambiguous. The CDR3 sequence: CASSLAPQGEQYF. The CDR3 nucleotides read TGCGCCAGCAGCTTGGCCCCCCAAGGCGAGCAGTACTTC.